This TCR beta chain was documented in a study of long-term antiretroviral therapy in people with HIV. Whole-study findings and limits: Information on adherence to ART, viral resistance or therapy changes was unavailable. Patients on ART gained diversity, which nonetheless stayed below transplant donor controls.

The CDR3 has 15 amino acids. V was cut by 2 bases and J by 10 bases, with 21 bases left in between. Germline V gene sequence: CDR1 SGHRS, CDR2 YFSETQ. Without exception, participants with HIV were treated in the United States. For this clone: Its antigen is currently unknown.

Samples were assayed with immunoSEQ v3.0 at survey level. In sequencing, about 40,000-50,000 T-cell genomes per sample were targeted. Data came from immunoSEQ multiplex PCR; TCRdb stores just in-frame clones and leaves some out. The table has tens of thousands of clones, approximately 82% seen once. The sequencing here drew on unsorted PBMCs, taken 0.5 years after starting antiretroviral therapy. The gene calls are TRBV5-1 and TRBJ1-1; D is unclear. The receptor was derived from a man in his late teens or twenties with HIV. CDR3 loop: CASSFYLPDEYGAFF. The CDR3 DNA sequence: TGCGCCAGCAGCTTCTATCTACCGGACGAATATGGAGCTTTCTTT.